A few counts support the clone carrying this T cell receptor (beta chain). Its antigen is as yet unknown. TCRdb processed the reads anew with MiXCR; each CDR3 protein has one entry. The sample carries around 310,000 distinct CDR3 sequences, about 29% recorded once. The sample originates from a study of T cell repertoires in cytomegalovirus infection. Germline assignment: CDR1 SGHVS and CDR2 FQNEAQ. The CDR3 is 15 residues long. V lost 2 bases, J lost 2 bases, and 10 bases lay in between. The TCR was taken from a human donor in good health (CMV status not recorded). Some clones in this sample may be carry-over from other donors' samples. The V call is TRBV7-8, the J call TRBJ2-1; tentatively, D is TRBD2 (5 bases). Sequenced here: cultured PBMCs, sampled from culture after CMV antigen stimulation. CDR3 in DNA: TGTGCCAGCAGCTTAATGCGGGTTCCCTACAATGAGCAGTTCTTC. It yields the protein CASSLMRVPYNEQFF.